These 9 T cell receptor beta chains came from one sample sequenced in a study of T-cell reconstitution after alpha-beta-depleted transplantation in children (TCRdb year 2016). Library creation used PCR. Sequencing used an Illumina HiSeq 2500. To normalize quantification of the TCRbeta repertoire, the TCR libraries were built with molecular barcoding that relied on unique molecular identifiers. Through fastp at Q25 and MiXCR, TCRdb rebuilt clones from the public reads, retaining in-frame beta chains. Every CDR3 protein is listed once, alongside the most common genes and DNA of its rows. Present in this sample are a few hundred thousand distinct CDR3 sequences, about a sixth of which were seen just once. Of the sample, 2.5% to 4% is held by the ten largest clones. The source was PBMCs from the stem cell graft donor, collected from the stem cell graft. All receptors derive from a human donor who donated a stem cell graft to a child with acute lymphoblastic leukemia.

V is TRBV4-1 and J is TRBJ2-7; tentatively, D is TRBD2 (5 bases). Germline V gene lookup returns CDR1 MGHRA and CDR2 YSYEKL. This CDR3 spans 16 amino acids. Trimming cost V 4 bases and J 3 bases, with 19 bases left between them. CDR3 protein: CASSLEDVTPRYEQYF. CDR3 DNA sequence: TGCGCCAGCAGCCTGGAGGATGTAACTCCTCGCTACGAGCAGTACTTC.

This chain links TRBV25-1 with TRBJ1-2; D is perhaps TRBD1 (6 bases). CDR3 size: 14 residues. V lost 1 base and J 8 bases, leaving 14 bases between the germline ends. Germline CDR1 reads MGHDK; CDR2 reads SYGVNS. The CDR3 DNA sequence: TGTGCCAGCAGTGAATTACTCCAGGGGCAAGGCTACACCTTC. As protein: CASSELLQGQGYTF.

This clonotype was found a few times. The V gene is TRBV5-1, the J gene TRBJ1-1, with D uncertain. V was shortened by 0 bases and J by 5 bases, with 11 bases between the two germline ends. The V gene's germline CDR1 is SGHRS and CDR2 YFSETQ. This CDR3 is 14 amino acids long. The DNA for the CDR3 is TGCGCCAGCAGCTTGGGGGGTTGGAAAACTGAAGCTTTCTTT. As protein: CASSLGGWKTEAFF.

This clonotype turned up a few times. The V gene is TRBV21-1, the J gene TRBJ2-2; TRBD1, the table's D call, lacks a check against the DNA. TRBV21-1 is marked as a pseudogene. CDR3 length: 13 residues. CDR3 in amino acids: CAIQGTNTGELFF. The CDR3 DNA follows: TGTGCCATACAGGGTACGAACACCGGGGAGCTGTTTTTT.

This clonotype has only a few counts. The V and J genes are TRBV12-3 or TRBV12-4 and TRBJ2-1, with D perhaps given as TRBD1 or TRBD2 (5 bases each). Trimming pared 5 bases from V and 0 bases from J, leaving 14 bases between. CDR3 length: 16 residues. As DNA, the CDR3 is TGTGCCAGCAGTCTATTAGGGACGAGCTCCTACAATGAGCAGTTCTTC. Translated, it gives CASSLLGTSSYNEQFF.

This clonotype was counted a few times. V and J are TRBV24-1 and TRBJ2-1; D is perhaps TRBD2 (7 bases). V was clipped by 6 bases and J by 4 bases, with 15 bases between them. CDR1 is KGHDR, CDR2 SFDVKD, per germline. This CDR3 is built from 15 residues. Here the CDR3 reads CATSSGGLNYNEQFF. CDR3 bases: TGTGCCACCAGTTCCGGGGGGCTAAATTACAATGAGCAGTTCTTC.

This clonotype has a handful of counts. The chain is built from TRBV11-2 and TRBJ1-3; a weak D match, TRBD1 (6 bases). Trimming took 6 bases from V and 2 from J, leaving 14 bases between them. The CDR3 length is 15 residues. The germline V gene encodes CDR1 SGHAT and CDR2 FQNNGV. CDR3 loop: CASRITGLTGNTIYF. The DNA of the CDR3 is TGTGCCAGCAGAATTACAGGGTTGACTGGAAACACCATATATTTT.

This clonotype showed up just a few times. The rearrangement uses TRBV5-1 and TRBJ2-7; D remains unclear. This CDR3 is built from 15 residues. Trimming took off 2 bases at V and 6 bases at J, with 18 bases between the two ends. Per germline, CDR1 SGHRS and CDR2 YFSETQ. In nucleotides, the CDR3 is TGCGCCAGCAGCTTAGACGGGTGGGGATCGGGCGAGCAGTACTTC. Translation gives CASSLDGWGSGEQYF.

V is TRBV4-1 and J is TRBJ2-1; 12 bases map to TRBD2. CDR1 and CDR2 (germline): MGHRA, YSYEKL. The junction had 4 bases not matched to a gene; V was cut back by 0 bases and J by 4 bases. The CDR3 is 17 residues long. CDR3 DNA: TGCGCCAGCAGCCAAGACACAGGACTAGCGGGATACAATGAGCAGTTCTTC. Encoded protein: CASSQDTGLAGYNEQFF.